The 19 T cell receptor beta chains below all came from one sample that was sequenced in a study of cytomegalovirus exposure and HLA in healthy donors. The PCR had 60 Vbeta and 13 Jbeta primers. Generated by immunoSEQ multiplex PCR, the TCRdb table keeps only in-frame clones and is missing some. The sample holds some 200,000 clones, around four fifths seen once. The sequencing input was PBMCs. The receptors come from a woman between 35 and 50 years old in good health and CMV-seronegative.

This chain joins TRBV19 and TRBJ1-2; no clear D gene. The V and J ends lost 7 bases and 5 bases respectively, with 23 bases between them. The CDR3 covers 16 residues. The germline gives CDR1 LNHDA, CDR2 SQIVND (reference sequence). The CDR3 DNA is TGTGCCAGTACCATAGGAGGGTCGGTGGGTCCGTATGGCTACACCTTC. This gives the protein CASTIGGSVGPYGYTF.

The genes are TRBV7-4 and TRBJ1-5, with 10 bases fitting TRBD1. CDR3 length equals 18 residues. The germline V gene has CDR1 SGHVT and CDR2 SQSDAQ. Losses at the gene ends were 2 bases for V and 2 bases for J; bases not matched to a gene: 9. The CDR3 reads CASSLIRQGARGNQPQHF. DNA of the CDR3: TGTGCCAGCAGCTTAATCCGACAGGGGGCGCGCGGCAATCAGCCCCAGCATTTT.

V usage is TRBV27 and J usage is TRBJ1-5, with D perhaps matching TRBD1 (6 bases). The CDR3 runs 13 residues. Looked up from germline, CDR1 is MNHEY and CDR2 is SMNVEV (reference sequence). The germline V and J ends were trimmed by 5 bases and 6 bases, with 11 bases remaining between them. The CDR3 spells CASSRGQLQPQHF. CDR3 sequence (DNA): TGTGCCAGCAGTCGCGGACAGCTTCAGCCCCAGCATTTT.

This chain connects TRBV18 to TRBJ1-1; TRBD1 might be the D (5 bases). This CDR3 has 13 residues. The V gene lost 6 bases and the J gene lost 6 bases, with 14 bases spanning the gap. Germline loops: CDR1 KGHSH, CDR2 LQKENI. The CDR3 loop reads CASSPLDNAEAFF. The CDR3 DNA reads as TGTGCCAGCTCGCCTCTGGACAACGCTGAAGCTTTCTTT. The entire variable domain, with the rest obtained from reference TRBV18 and TRBJ1-1, is as follows: NAGVMQNPRHLVRRRGQEARLRCSPMKGHSHVYWYRQLPEEGLKFMVYLQKENIIDESGMPKERFSAEFPKEGPSILRIQQVVRGDSAAYFCASSPLDNAEAFFGQGTRLTVV.

This chain uses TRBV6-5 with TRBJ2-7; D might be TRBD2 (5 bases). Looked up from germline, CDR1 is MNHEY and CDR2 is SVGAGI. The CDR3 sequence is 15 residues long. Trimming took off 7 bases at V and 3 bases at J, with 19 bases between the two ends. DNA of the CDR3: TGTGCCAGCACGTTAGCGCCCGGGTCGATCTACGAGCAGTACTTC. This translates into CASTLAPGSIYEQYF.

This sequence joins TRBV4-2 and TRBJ1-2; D unclear. Trimming removed 1 base from V and 7 bases from J, with 13 bases in between. The CDR3 contains 14 residues. Germline V gene data show CDR1 as LGHNA and CDR2 as YNFKEQ. The CDR3 DNA is TGTGCCAGCAGCCAAGCCCCGGAAACGGGTGGCTACACCTTC. It translates to CASSQAPETGGYTF.

The chain uses TRBV5-4 and TRBJ1-1, with 7 bases that match TRBD1. Germline CDR1 SGHNT, CDR2 YYREEE (reference sequence). The ends lost 3 bases at V and 1 base at J; junction bases unmatched: 12. This CDR3 region has 17 residues. CDR3 loop: CASSSLDRAEGNTEAFF. Here the CDR3 DNA reads TGTGCCAGCAGCTCCTTAGACAGGGCTGAGGGGAACACTGAAGCTTTCTTT.

V usage is TRBV6-5 and J usage is TRBJ1-5; 11 bases are a match to TRBD1. Germline values: CDR1 MNHEY, CDR2 SVGAGI. This CDR3 is built from 16 residues. J lost 6 bases, V lost 4 bases, and 8 bases had no gene match. As DNA, the CDR3 is TGTGCCAGCAGTTCCTCCGGACAGGGGGCGGGTCAGCCCCAGCATTTT. This sequence encodes CASSSSGQGAGQPQHF.

The chain is built from TRBV4-1 and TRBJ2-2; D may be TRBD2 (6 bases). This CDR3 region has 14 residues. Germline V CDR1 and CDR2: MGHRA, YSYEKL. The ends were cut back, 3 bases at V and 4 bases at J, with 9 bases in the middle. The CDR3 DNA is TGCGCCAGCAGCCACGGCGGGGTCACCGGGGAGCTGTTTTTT. It encodes CASSHGGVTGELFF.

The chain couples TRBV5-8 to TRBJ1-1; 10 positions agree with TRBD1. The CDR3 length is 14 residues. Germline CDR1 SGHTS, CDR2 YDEGEE. The J segment lost 7 bases and the V segment lost 1 base, leaving 4 bases of the junction unmatched. In nucleotides, the CDR3 is TGTGCCAGCAGCTTGATGGGACAGGGGATTGAAGCTTTCTTT. It codes for CASSLMGQGIEAFF.

This chain uses TRBV23-1 with TRBJ1-2, with D tentatively TRBD1 (6 bases). TRBV23-1 is filed as an ORF, its function uncertain. Trimming took 0 bases from V and 6 from J, leaving 14 bases between them. This CDR3 spans 15 amino acids. The CDR3 here is CASSQSQGQSNGYTF. CDR3 nucleotide sequence: TGCGCCAGCAGTCAATCGCAGGGGCAGTCGAATGGCTACACCTTC.

In this sample, this clone turned up a few times. The gene calls are TRBV6-5 and TRBJ2-6, with unresolved D. V shed 7 bases and J shed 0 bases, with 7 bases lying between them. Germline values: CDR1 MNHEY, CDR2 SVGAGI. This CDR3 is 14 amino acids long. CDR3 bases: TGTGCCAGCACCCGAGCCTCTGGGGCCAACGTCCTGACTTTC. Its protein product is CASTRASGANVLTF.

V usage is TRBV5-6 and J usage is TRBJ2-7, with a tentative D call TRBD1 (7 bases). Germline V gives CDR1 SGHDT, CDR2 YYEEEE. Trimming took off 5 bases at V and 4 bases at J, with 22 bases between the two ends. This CDR3 region has 16 residues. The CDR3 nucleotides read TGTGCCAGCAGTTCCCACTTGCGGGACAGCAAATACGAGCAGTACTTC. This sequence encodes CASSSHLRDSKYEQYF.

This clone was seen a handful of times. The chain carries TRBV7-2 and TRBJ1-4; 9 nucleotides agree with TRBD1. Germline-derived CDR1 and CDR2 are SGHTA and FQGNSA. V lost 5 bases, J lost 6 bases, and 7 bases stayed unmatched. This CDR3 comprises 15 residues. The DNA of the CDR3 is TGTGCCAGCAGCGGGGACAGGGAGGCGCATGAAAAACTGTTTTTT. Protein product: CASSGDREAHEKLFF. Using reference TRBV7-2 and TRBJ1-4 for the parts outside the CDR3, the full variable domain is GAGVSQSPSNKVTEKGKDVELRCDPISGHTALYWYRQSLGQGLEFLIYFQGNSAPDKSGLPSDRFSAERTGGSVSTLTIQRTQQEDSAVYLCASSGDREAHEKLFFGSGTQLSVL.

The chain couples TRBV9 to TRBJ2-1, with D perhaps TRBD1 (5 bases). The CDR3 covers 14 residues. V lost 0 bases, J lost 2 bases, and 6 bases lay in between. Germline V gene sequence: CDR1 SGDLS, CDR2 YYNGEE. The DNA for the CDR3 is TGTGCCAGCAGCGTAGAGGGGACCTACAATGAGCAGTTCTTC. This gives the protein CASSVEGTYNEQFF. The full variable domain, its missing parts supplied by reference TRBV9 and TRBJ2-1, is DSGVTQTPKHLITATGQRVTLRCSPRSGDLSVYWYQQSLDQGLQFLIQYYNGEERAKGNILERFSAQQFPDLHSELNLSSLELGDSALYFCASSVEGTYNEQFFGPGTRLTVL.

This clone was detected only a few times. The chain couples TRBV7-2 to TRBJ2-5; D possibly corresponds to TRBD2 (7 bases). Trimming took 5 bases from V and 1 from J, leaving 17 bases between them. CDR1 and CDR2 (germline): SGHTA, FQGNSA. The CDR3 totals 16 residues. Here the CDR3 DNA reads TGTGCCAGCAGCCAAAGCGGGGCGGGGGCCCAAGAGACCCAGTACTTC. Translation gives CASSQSGAGAQETQYF.

The chain uses TRBV19 and TRBJ1-2, with 8 bases lining up with TRBD1. CDR1 and CDR2 (germline): LNHDA, SQIVND (reference sequence). J was trimmed by 9 bases and V by 6 bases; bases with no gene match: 9. The CDR3 totals 13 residues. The CDR3 DNA sequence: TGTGCCAGTAGAACACCGGGACAGGACCGCTACACCTTC. This translates into CASRTPGQDRYTF.

This clone has a handful of counts. This sequence joins TRBV6-1 and TRBJ2-2, with TRBD1 matching 8 bases. From germline, CDR1 is MNHNS and CDR2 SASEGT. Losses at the gene ends were 8 bases for V and 3 bases for J; bases not matched to a gene: 5. The CDR3 consists of 14 residues. CDR3 region: CASGNRGDTGELFF. The CDR3 bases are TGTGCCAGCGGAAACAGGGGGGACACCGGGGAGCTGTTTTTT.

The genes are TRBV6-5 and TRBJ1-2; D may be TRBD1 (5 bases). From germline, CDR1 is MNHEY and CDR2 SVGAGI. The CDR3 is 13 residues long. Trimming removed 3 bases from V and 8 bases from J, with 13 bases in between. The CDR3 sequence is CASSYTGFRGYTF. CDR3 nucleotides: TGTGCCAGCAGTTATACAGGCTTTCGGGGCTACACCTTC.